This TCR beta chain was sequenced for a study of control samples from healthy donors and cancer patients. The CDR3 extends over 15 amino acids. J lost 8 bases, V lost 4 bases, and 9 bases had no gene match. Germline V gene data show CDR1 as SGHRS and CDR2 as YFSETQ. Repertoires were generated with immunoSEQ multiplex PCR, while TCRdb's copy carries only in-frame clones and drops some. This sample carries 95,000 to 150,000 clones, about 91% of them seen once, and the ten largest clones take around 3.4%. V is TRBV5-1 and J is TRBJ1-4, with 9 bases that match TRBD1. The sample consisted of blood. This TCR came from a man in his forties in good health. This CDR3 is CASSTRTGDGEKLFF. The CDR3, as DNA: TGCGCCAGCAGCACCCGGACAGGGGACGGGGAAAAACTGTTTTTT.